One T cell receptor beta chain is described in this entry. Per the original methods: Scientists estimated how many nucleated cells there were by amplifying reference gene primers. The table came from immunoSEQ multiplex PCR; TCRdb's copy has only in-frame clones and leaves some out. That table furnishes V, J and clone size, whereas the DNA furnished D and trimming. The table records 90,000 or so clones, approximately 85% of them present only once. This sample is part of a study of blood T cell repertoires in COVID-19. The sample was peripheral blood. This receptor was obtained from a man in his fifties with active COVID-19.

CDR3 region: CASSQVQGPYGYTF. CDR3 DNA sequence: TGTGCCAGCAGCCAAGTACAGGGACCGTACGGCTACACCTTC. The chain recombines TRBV14 with TRBJ1-2, with TRBD1 as a possible D gene (6 bases). The CDR3 consists of 14 residues. The germline CDR1 and CDR2 sequences are SGHDN and FVKESK. V lost 1 base, J lost 8 bases, and 14 bases lay in between. Full variable domain (missing parts from reference TRBV14 and TRBJ1-2): EAGVTQFPSHSVIEKGQTVTLRCDPISGHDNLYWYRRVMGKEIKFLLHFVKESKQDESGMPNNRFLAERTGGTYSTLKVQPAELEDSGVYFCASSQVQGPYGYTFGSGTRLTVV.